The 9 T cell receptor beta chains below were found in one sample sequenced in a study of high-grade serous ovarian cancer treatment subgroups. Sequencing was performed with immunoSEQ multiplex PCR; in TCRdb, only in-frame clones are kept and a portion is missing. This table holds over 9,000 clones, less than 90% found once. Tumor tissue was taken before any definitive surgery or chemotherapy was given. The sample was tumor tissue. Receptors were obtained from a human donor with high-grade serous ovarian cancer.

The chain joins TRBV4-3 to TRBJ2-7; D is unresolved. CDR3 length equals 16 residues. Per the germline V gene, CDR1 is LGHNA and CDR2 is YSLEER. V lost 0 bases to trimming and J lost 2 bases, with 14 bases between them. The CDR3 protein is CASSQDWAILTYEQYF. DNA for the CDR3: TGCGCCAGCAGCCAAGATTGGGCCATCCTAACCTACGAGCAGTACTTC.

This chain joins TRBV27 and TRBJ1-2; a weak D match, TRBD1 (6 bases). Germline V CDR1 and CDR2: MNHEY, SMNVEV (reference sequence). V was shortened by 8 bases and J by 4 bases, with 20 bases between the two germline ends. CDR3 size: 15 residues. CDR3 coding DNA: TGTGCCAGCGCGCCCGGCGAGGGCAGGGGCTATGGCTACACCTTC. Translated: CASAPGEGRGYGYTF.

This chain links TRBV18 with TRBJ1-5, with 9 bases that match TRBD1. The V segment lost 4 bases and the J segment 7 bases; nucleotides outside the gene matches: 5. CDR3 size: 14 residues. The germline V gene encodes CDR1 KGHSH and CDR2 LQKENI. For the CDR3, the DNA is TGTGCCAGCTCACTGGGACAGGGAGGGCAGCCCCAGCATTTT. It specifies CASSLGQGGQPQHF.

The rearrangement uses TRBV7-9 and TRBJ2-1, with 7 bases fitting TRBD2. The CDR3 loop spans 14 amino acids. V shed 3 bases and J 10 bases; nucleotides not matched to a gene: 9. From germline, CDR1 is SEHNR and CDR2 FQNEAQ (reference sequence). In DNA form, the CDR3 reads TGTGCCAGCAGCTTTCGGCGGGAGACGGTGGAGCAGTTCTTC. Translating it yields CASSFRRETVEQFF.

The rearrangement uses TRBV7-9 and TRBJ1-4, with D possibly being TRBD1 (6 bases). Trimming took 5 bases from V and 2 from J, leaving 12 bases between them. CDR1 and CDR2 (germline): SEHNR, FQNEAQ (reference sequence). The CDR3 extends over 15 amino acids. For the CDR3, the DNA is TGTGCCAGCAGCCCAGGGGACGGTACTAATGAAAAACTGTTTTTT. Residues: CASSPGDGTNEKLFF.

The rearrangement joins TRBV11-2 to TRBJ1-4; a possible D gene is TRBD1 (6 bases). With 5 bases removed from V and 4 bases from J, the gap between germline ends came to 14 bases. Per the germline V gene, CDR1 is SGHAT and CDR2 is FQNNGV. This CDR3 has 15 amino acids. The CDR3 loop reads CASSAAGVDNEKLFF. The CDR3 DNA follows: TGTGCCAGCAGCGCCGCAGGGGTGGATAATGAAAAACTGTTTTTT. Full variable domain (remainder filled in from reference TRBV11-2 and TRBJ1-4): EAGVAQSPRYKIIEKRQSVAFWCNPISGHATLYWYQQILGQGPKLLIQFQNNGVVDDSQLPKDRFSAERLKGVDSTLKIQPAKLEDSAVYLCASSAAGVDNEKLFFGSGTQLSVL.

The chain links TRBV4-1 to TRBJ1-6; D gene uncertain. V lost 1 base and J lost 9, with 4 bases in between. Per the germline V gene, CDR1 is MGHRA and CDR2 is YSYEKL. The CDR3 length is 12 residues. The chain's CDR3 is CASSQVGSPLHF. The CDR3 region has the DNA TGCGCCAGCAGCCAAGTCGGTTCACCCCTCCACTTT.

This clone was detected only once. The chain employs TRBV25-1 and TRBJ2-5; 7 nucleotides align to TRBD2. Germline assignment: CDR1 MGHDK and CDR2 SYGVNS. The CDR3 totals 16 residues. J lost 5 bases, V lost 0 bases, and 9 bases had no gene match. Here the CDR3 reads CASSEYIGRGRETQYF. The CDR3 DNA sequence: TGTGCCAGCAGTGAATATATTGGGAGGGGTAGGGAGACCCAGTACTTC. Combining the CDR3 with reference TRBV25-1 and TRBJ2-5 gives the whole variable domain EADIYQTPRYLVIGTGKKITLECSQTMGHDKMYWYQQDPGMELHLIHYSYGVNSTEKGDLSSESTVSRIRTEHFPLTLESARPSHTSQYLCASSEYIGRGRETQYFGPGTRLLVL.

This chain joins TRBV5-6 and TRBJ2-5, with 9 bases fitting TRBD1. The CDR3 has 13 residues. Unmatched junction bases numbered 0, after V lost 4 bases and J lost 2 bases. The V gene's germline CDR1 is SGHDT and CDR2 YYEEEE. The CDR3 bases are TGTGCCAGCAGCGGACAGGGGCAAGAGACCCAGTACTTC. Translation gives CASSGQGQETQYF.